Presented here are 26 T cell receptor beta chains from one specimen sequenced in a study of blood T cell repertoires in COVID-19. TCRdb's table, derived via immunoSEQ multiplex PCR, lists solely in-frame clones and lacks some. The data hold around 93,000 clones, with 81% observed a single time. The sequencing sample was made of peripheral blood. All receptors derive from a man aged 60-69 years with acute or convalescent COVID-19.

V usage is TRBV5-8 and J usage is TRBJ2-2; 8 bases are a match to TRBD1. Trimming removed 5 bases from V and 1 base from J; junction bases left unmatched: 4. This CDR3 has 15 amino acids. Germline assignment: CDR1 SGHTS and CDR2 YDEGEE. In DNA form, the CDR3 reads TGTGCCAGCAGACGAGGGACAGGGAACACCGGGGAGCTGTTTTTT. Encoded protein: CASRRGTGNTGELFF.

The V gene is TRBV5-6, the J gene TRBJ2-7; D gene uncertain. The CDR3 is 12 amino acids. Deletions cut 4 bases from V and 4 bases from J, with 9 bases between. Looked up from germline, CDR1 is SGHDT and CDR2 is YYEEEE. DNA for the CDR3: TGTGCCAGCAGCCAGTTAGCATACGAGCAGTACTTC. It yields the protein CASSQLAYEQYF.

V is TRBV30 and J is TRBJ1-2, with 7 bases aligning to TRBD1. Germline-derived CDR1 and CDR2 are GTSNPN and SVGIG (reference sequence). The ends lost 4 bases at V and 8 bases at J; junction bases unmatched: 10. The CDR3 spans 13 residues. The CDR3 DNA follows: TGTGCCTGGATTCAGAACGACAGGGAAGGCTACACCTTC. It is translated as CAWIQNDREGYTF.

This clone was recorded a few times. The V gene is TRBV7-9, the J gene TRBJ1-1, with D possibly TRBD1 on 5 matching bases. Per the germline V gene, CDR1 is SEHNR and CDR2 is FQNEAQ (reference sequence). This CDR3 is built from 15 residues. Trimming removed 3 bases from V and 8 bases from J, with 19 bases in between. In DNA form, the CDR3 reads TGTGCCAGCAGCTTCCCACAGGCAGGCCGTCTGGAAGCTTTCTTT. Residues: CASSFPQAGRLEAFF.

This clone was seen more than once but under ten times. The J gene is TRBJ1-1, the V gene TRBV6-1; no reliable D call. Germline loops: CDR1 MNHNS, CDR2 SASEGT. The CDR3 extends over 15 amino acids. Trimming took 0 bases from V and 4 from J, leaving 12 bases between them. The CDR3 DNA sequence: TGTGCCAGCAGTGAAGCGGCCCCGCCCCGCACTGAAGCTTTCTTT. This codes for CASSEAAPPRTEAFF.

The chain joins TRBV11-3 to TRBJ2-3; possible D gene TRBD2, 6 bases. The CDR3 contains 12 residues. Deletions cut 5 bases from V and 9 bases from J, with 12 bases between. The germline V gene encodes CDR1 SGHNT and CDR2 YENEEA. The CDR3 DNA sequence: TGTGCCAGCAGCACACTAGCACGAACGCAGTATTTT. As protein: CASSTLARTQYF.

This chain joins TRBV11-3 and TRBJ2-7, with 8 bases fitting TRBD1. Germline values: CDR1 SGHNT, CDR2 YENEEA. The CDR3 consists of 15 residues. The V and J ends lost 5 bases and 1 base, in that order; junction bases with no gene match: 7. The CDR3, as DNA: TGTGCCAGCAGCGCGGGGACAGGCCCATCCTACGAGCAGTACTTC. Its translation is CASSAGTGPSYEQYF.

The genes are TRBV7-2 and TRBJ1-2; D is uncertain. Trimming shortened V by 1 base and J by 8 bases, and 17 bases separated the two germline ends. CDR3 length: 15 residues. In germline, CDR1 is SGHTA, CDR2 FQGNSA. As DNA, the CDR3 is TGTGCCAGCAGCTTAGGAGCAGCGGCGACGTGGGGCTACACCTTC. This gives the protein CASSLGAAATWGYTF.

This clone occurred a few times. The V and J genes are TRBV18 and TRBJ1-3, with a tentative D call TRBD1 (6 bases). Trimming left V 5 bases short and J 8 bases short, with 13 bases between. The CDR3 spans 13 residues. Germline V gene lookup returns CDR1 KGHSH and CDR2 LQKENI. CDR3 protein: CASSTDSRDTIYF. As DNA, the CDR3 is TGTGCCAGCTCAACGGACAGCAGGGACACCATATATTTT.

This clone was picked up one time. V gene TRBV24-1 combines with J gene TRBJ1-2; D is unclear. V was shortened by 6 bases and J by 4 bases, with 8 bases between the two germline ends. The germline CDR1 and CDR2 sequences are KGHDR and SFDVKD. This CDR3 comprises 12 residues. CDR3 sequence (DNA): TGTGCCACCAGTCAGGAGGGCTATGGCTACACCTTC. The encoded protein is CATSQEGYGYTF.

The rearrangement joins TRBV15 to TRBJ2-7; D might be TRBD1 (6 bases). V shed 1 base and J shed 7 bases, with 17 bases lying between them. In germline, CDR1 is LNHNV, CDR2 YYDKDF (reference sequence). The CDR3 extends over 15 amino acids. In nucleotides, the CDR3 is TGTGCCACCAGCAGAGGAAAGACAGGTCTTTGGGAGCAGTACGTC. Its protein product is CATSRGKTGLWEQYV.

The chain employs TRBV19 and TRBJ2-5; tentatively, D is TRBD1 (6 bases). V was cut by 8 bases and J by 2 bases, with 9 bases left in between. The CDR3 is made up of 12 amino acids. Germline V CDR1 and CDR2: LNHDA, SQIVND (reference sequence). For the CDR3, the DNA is TGTGCCAGTCGGGACACTCAAGAGACCCAGTACTTC. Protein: CASRDTQETQYF.

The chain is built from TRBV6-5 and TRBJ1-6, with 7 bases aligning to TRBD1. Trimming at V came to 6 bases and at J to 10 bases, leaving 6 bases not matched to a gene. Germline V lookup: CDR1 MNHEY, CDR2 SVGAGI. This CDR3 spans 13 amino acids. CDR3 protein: CASRLGQDSPLHF. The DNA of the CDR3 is TGTGCCAGCAGACTCGGACAGGACTCACCCCTCCACTTT.

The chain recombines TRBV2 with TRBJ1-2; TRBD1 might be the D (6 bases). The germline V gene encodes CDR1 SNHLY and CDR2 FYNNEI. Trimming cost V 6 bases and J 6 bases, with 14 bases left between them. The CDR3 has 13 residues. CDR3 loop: CASSAGSGDGYTF. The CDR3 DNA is TGTGCCAGCAGCGCGGGCTCAGGGGATGGCTACACCTTC.

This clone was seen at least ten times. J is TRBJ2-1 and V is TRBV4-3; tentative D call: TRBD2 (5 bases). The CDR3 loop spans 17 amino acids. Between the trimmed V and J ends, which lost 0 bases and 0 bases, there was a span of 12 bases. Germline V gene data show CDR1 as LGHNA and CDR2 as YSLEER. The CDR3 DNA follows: TGCGCCAGCAGCCAAGATCTGGAGGCGAGCTCCTACAATGAGCAGTTCTTC. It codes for CASSQDLEASSYNEQFF.

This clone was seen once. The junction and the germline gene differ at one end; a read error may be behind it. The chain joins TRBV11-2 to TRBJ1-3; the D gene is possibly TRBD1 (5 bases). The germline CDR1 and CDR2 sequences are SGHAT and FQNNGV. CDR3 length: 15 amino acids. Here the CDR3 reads CASSLDARAGSTIYF. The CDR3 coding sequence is TGTGCCAGCAGCTTAGATGCCAGGGCTGGAAGCACCATATATTTT.

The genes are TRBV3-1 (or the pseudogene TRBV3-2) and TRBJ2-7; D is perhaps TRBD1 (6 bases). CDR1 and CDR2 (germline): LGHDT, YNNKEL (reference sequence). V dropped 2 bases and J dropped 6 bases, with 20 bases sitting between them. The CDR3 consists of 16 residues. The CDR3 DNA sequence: TGTGCCAGCAGCCAACCCGGGACAAACCTCAATGGCGAGCAGTACTTC. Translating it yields CASSQPGTNLNGEQYF.

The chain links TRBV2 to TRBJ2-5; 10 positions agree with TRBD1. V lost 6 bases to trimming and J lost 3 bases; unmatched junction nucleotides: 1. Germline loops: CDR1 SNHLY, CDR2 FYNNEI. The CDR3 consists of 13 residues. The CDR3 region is CASSGTGEETQYF. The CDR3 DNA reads TGTGCCAGCAGCGGGACAGGGGAAGAGACCCAGTACTTC.

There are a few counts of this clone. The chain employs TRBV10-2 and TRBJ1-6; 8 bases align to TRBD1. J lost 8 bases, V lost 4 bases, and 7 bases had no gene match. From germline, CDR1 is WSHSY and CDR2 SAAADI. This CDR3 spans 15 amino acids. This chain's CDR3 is CASSVPQGVHSPLHF. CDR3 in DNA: TGCGCCAGCAGTGTACCACAGGGGGTTCATTCACCCCTCCACTTT.

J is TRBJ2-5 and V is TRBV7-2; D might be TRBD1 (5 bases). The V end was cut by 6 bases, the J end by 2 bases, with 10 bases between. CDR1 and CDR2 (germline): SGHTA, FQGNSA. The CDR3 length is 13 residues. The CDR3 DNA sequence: TGTGCCAGCAGTTTCGACAGACAAGAGACCCAGTACTTC. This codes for CASSFDRQETQYF.

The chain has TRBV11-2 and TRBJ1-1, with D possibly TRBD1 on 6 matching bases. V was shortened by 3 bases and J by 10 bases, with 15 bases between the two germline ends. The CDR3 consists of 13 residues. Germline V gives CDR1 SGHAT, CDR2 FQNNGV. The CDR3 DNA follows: TGTGCCAGCAGCTTCGATCTGGCACAGGGAGCTTTCTTT. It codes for CASSFDLAQGAFF. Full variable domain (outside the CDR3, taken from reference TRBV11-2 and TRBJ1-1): EAGVAQSPRYKIIEKRQSVAFWCNPISGHATLYWYQQILGQGPKLLIQFQNNGVVDDSQLPKDRFSAERLKGVDSTLKIQPAKLEDSAVYLCASSFDLAQGAFFGQGTRLTVV.

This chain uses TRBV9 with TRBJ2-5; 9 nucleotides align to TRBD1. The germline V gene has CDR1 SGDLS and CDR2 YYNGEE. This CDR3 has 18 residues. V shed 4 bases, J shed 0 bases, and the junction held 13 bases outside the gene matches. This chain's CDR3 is CASSQDLAGTGYQETQYF. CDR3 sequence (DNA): TGTGCCAGCAGCCAAGACCTGGCCGGGACAGGGTACCAAGAGACCCAGTACTTC.

Here the CDR3 DNA reads TGTGCCTGGAATAATGGTGGGGGGGCCTTTAACGAGCAGTACTTC. Amino acids: CAWNNGGGAFNEQYF. The chain couples TRBV30 to TRBJ2-7, with D possibly being TRBD2 (7 bases). V was clipped by 4 bases and J by 5 bases, with 21 bases between them. CDR3 length: 15 amino acids. CDR1 GTSNPN and CDR2 SVGIG come from the germline V gene (reference sequence).

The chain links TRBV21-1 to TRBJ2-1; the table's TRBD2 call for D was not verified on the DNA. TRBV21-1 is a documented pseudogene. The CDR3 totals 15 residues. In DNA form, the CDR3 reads TGTGCCAGCAGCAAAGCTCACCGGGGGGGGAATGAGCAGTTCTTC. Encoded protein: CASSKAHRGGNEQFF.

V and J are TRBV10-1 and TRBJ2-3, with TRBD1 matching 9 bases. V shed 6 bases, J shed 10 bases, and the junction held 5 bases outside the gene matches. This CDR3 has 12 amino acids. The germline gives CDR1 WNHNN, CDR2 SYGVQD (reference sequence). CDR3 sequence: CASSLGQGPQYF. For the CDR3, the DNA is TGCGCCAGCAGCCTGGGACAGGGTCCGCAGTATTTT.

CDR3 in DNA: TGCAGCGTTGAAACTAGCGGGGGGCGAACAGATACGCAGTATTTT. Translation gives CSVETSGGRTDTQYF. The chain joins TRBV29-1 to TRBJ2-3; 12 nucleotides align to TRBD2. V shed 2 bases and J 3 bases; nucleotides not matched to a gene: 3. This CDR3 spans 15 amino acids. Germline CDR1 SQVTM, CDR2 ANQGSEA.